This T cell receptor beta chain was found in a study of cytomegalovirus exposure and HLA in healthy donors. Concerning this clone itself: Its target is not known.

General study points: Rarity held for most TCR sequences, but there were some public TCRs that occurred in many donors.

The PCR ran on 60 Vbeta and 13 Jbeta primers. Profiling relied on immunoSEQ multiplex PCR, and the TCRdb table lists in-frame clones only, not all of them. The repertoire consists of over 150,000 clones, with around 82% occurring once and the leading ten covering approximately 12%. Trimming cost V 7 bases and J 5 bases; bases outside gene matches: 15. There are 16 residues in the CDR3. Germline V gene data show CDR1 as SNHLY and CDR2 as FYNNEI. The rearrangement joins TRBV2 to TRBJ2-5, with 8 bases fitting TRBD2. This clonotype originated in a man aged 50 or older in good health and CMV-seropositive. The sequenced sample consisted of PBMCs. The CDR3 spells CASTPPGAGDVETQYF. CDR3 coding DNA: TGTGCCAGCACCCCACCGGGAGCGGGGGATGTGGAGACCCAGTACTTC. The full variable domain, in which reference TRBV2 and TRBJ2-5 provide the parts outside the CDR3, is EPEVTQTPSHQVTQMGQEVILRCVPISNHLYFYWYRQILGQKVEFLVSFYNNEISEKSEIFDDQFSVERPDGSNFTLKIRSTKLEDSAMYFCASTPPGAGDVETQYFGPGTRLLVL.